Below, 3 T cell receptor beta chains from the same sample are listed, as sequenced in a study of blood T cell repertoires in COVID-19. Repertoires were generated with immunoSEQ multiplex PCR, while TCRdb's copy carries only in-frame clones and drops some. Here the sample spans some 430,000 clones, about 92% being singletons. Material for sequencing was PBMCs or T cells enriched from blood (not recorded which). The receptors were sampled from a man younger than 35 who had recovered from COVID-19.

This clone has only a few counts. The chain uses TRBV9 and TRBJ1-2; 7 nucleotides agree with TRBD1. This CDR3 has 14 amino acids. The germline V gene has CDR1 SGDLS and CDR2 YYNGEE. Trimming removed 0 bases from V and 4 bases from J; junction bases left unmatched: 3. CDR3 loop: CASSVEGQSYGYTF. DNA for the CDR3: TGTGCCAGCAGCGTAGAGGGACAGAGCTATGGCTACACCTTC.

The rearrangement links TRBV27 to TRBJ2-7, with 7 bases lining up with TRBD2. The CDR3 contains 15 residues. V shed 7 bases and J 0 bases; nucleotides not matched to a gene: 9. Germline CDR1 is MNHEY and CDR2 is SMNVEV (reference sequence). The DNA for the CDR3 is TGTGCCAGCAAAAACGTAGCGGGCAGCTCCTACGAGCAGTACTTC. Amino acids: CASKNVAGSSYEQYF.

V gene TRBV27 combines with J gene TRBJ2-7, with 9 bases fitting TRBD1. The J segment lost 2 bases and the V segment lost 5 bases, leaving 13 bases of the junction unmatched. Looked up from germline, CDR1 is MNHEY and CDR2 is SMNVEV (reference sequence). The CDR3 contains 17 residues. The CDR3: CASSPVYHRDRAYEQYF. The CDR3 nucleotides are TGTGCCAGCAGTCCAGTCTACCACCGGGACAGGGCCTACGAGCAGTACTTC.